This passage covers 32 T cell receptor beta chains from one sample sequenced in a study of T-cell memory formation after mild COVID-19. TCRdb called the 5' RACE reads again in MiXCR, with one record for every CDR3 protein. The sample has 350,000 to 500,000 distinct CDR3 sequences; roughly 18% are singletons. What was sequenced was PBMCs or a T cell subset sorted from them (not recorded which). These receptors were collected from a young man who had mild COVID-19 (a few samples of this study predate the infection). Cell type and time point are not known.

The chain employs TRBV27 and TRBJ1-4; 9 nucleotides agree with TRBD1. The length of the CDR3 is 15 residues. Looked up from germline, CDR1 is MNHEY and CDR2 is SMNVEV (reference sequence). V dropped 3 bases and J dropped 10; count of bases not matched to a gene: 9. CDR3 coding DNA: TGTGCCAGCAGTTTCGACGGGACAGGGCGAGGAAAACTGTTTTTT. Protein sequence: CASSFDGTGRGKLFF.

This clonotype has just one count. The chain uses TRBV12-3 or TRBV12-4 and TRBJ1-6; TRBD1 aligns across 9 bases. The CDR3 is 16 residues long. V shed 5 bases and J 10 bases; nucleotides not matched to a gene: 12. The CDR3 DNA is TGTGCCAGCAGTCCCAACGACAGGGGGATGGCGTCACCCCTCCACTTT. Its protein is CASSPNDRGMASPLHF.

There are a few counts of this clonotype. The chain combines TRBV20-1 with TRBJ1-2; 8 nucleotides match TRBD1. Germline-derived CDR1 and CDR2 are DFQATT and SNEGSKA (reference sequence). V shed 5 bases, J shed 8 bases, and the junction held 4 bases outside the gene matches. This CDR3 contains 11 residues. The CDR3 region has the DNA TGCAGTGCTCGACAGGGGAGCGGCTACACCTTC. As protein: CSARQGSGYTF.

In its sample, this clonotype was seen a few times. Relative to the germline gene, one junction end is altered; a read error may explain this. The chain couples TRBV5-6 to TRBJ1-1, with D unresolved. CDR1 and CDR2 (germline): SGHDT, YYEEEE. The CDR3 consists of 13 residues. CDR3 sequence reads: CASSFFGNAEAFF. CDR3 DNA: TGTGCCAGCAGCTTTTTTGGGAACGCTGAAGCTTTCTTT. Full variable domain (remainder filled in from reference TRBV5-6 and TRBJ1-1): DAGVTQSPTHLIKTRGQQVTLRCSPKSGHDTVSWYQQALGQGPQFIFQYYEEEERQRGNFPDRFSGHQFPNYSSELNVNALLLGDSALYLCASSFFGNAEAFFGQGTRLTVV.

V usage is TRBV12-3 or TRBV12-4 and J usage is TRBJ2-2; the D is unclear. The CDR3 consists of 14 residues. V was cut by 3 bases and J by 5 bases, with 10 bases left in between. The CDR3 DNA reads TGTGCCAGCAGTTTTCGACGTCGGACCGGGGAGCTGTTTTTT. Amino acid sequence: CASSFRRRTGELFF.

The rearrangement links TRBV4-3 to TRBJ2-7; D possibly uses TRBD1 or TRBD2 (5 bases each). V dropped 1 base and J dropped 1 base, with 8 bases sitting between them. Germline V gene lookup returns CDR1 LGHNA and CDR2 YSLEER. The CDR3 length is 14 residues. This CDR3 is CASSQVGGSYEQYF. The CDR3 bases are TGCGCCAGCAGCCAAGTTGGGGGATCCTACGAGCAGTACTTC.

The genes are TRBV4-2 and TRBJ2-7; TRBD2 agrees at 9 bases. Per germline, CDR1 LGHNA and CDR2 YNFKEQ. The CDR3 totals 15 residues. Germline trimming cut 5 bases from V and 5 bases from J; bases unmatched to any gene: 10. The CDR3 coding sequence is TGTGCCAGCAGCTCCCGCCGCGGGGGGGCTCACGAGCAGTACTTC. It specifies CASSSRRGGAHEQYF.

The rearrangement links TRBV4-1 to TRBJ1-2, with no clear D. In germline, CDR1 is MGHRA, CDR2 YSYEKL. Trimming took 4 bases from V and 3 from J, leaving 24 bases between them. CDR3 length equals 18 residues. This CDR3 is CASSPSPPGWGWDYGYTF. The CDR3 DNA reads as TGCGCCAGCAGCCCGTCCCCCCCAGGTTGGGGATGGGACTATGGCTACACCTTC.

This clonotype has more than one count but fewer than ten. CDR3 sequence (DNA): TGCAGTGCTCCCTCAGGGATACCCCTCCACTTT. Amino acid sequence: CSAPSGIPLHF. The rearrangement uses TRBV20-1 and TRBJ1-6; a possible D gene is TRBD1 (5 bases). Germline values: CDR1 DFQATT, CDR2 SNEGSKA (reference sequence). V shed 5 bases and J shed 12 bases, with 11 bases lying between them. The CDR3 has 11 amino acids.

This clonotype has only a few counts. V is TRBV7-9 and J is TRBJ1-6; D uncertain. The V end lost 2 bases, the J end lost 9 bases, and 17 bases lay between the germline ends. This CDR3 region has 16 residues. In germline, CDR1 is SEHNR, CDR2 FQNEAQ (reference sequence). For the CDR3, the DNA is TGTGCCAGCAGCTTATTGGTCCTCGGGGTCGGTTCACCCCTCCACTTT. It is translated as CASSLLVLGVGSPLHF.

The chain couples TRBV10-3 to TRBJ1-2, with TRBD1 identical over 8 bases. Germline V gene lookup returns CDR1 ENHRY and CDR2 SYGVKD. The CDR3 length is 15 residues. The ends lost 4 bases at V and 2 bases at J; junction bases unmatched: 6. The CDR3 coding sequence is TGTGCCATCAGTGTACAGGACAGGGAAAACTATGGCTACACCTTC. Translation: CAISVQDRENYGYTF.

Only a few counts were recorded for this clonotype. The V and J genes are TRBV7-9 and TRBJ2-7, with D hard to call. The germline V gene has CDR1 SEHNR and CDR2 FQNEAQ (reference sequence). The CDR3 consists of 12 residues. Between the trimmed V and J ends, which lost 2 bases and 6 bases, there was a span of 8 bases. The CDR3 is CASSLRPGEQYF. CDR3 DNA sequence: TGTGCCAGCAGCTTACGGCCCGGCGAGCAGTACTTC.

V usage is TRBV29-1 and J usage is TRBJ2-5; D is possibly TRBD1 (5 bases). Trimming took off 4 bases at V and 4 bases at J, with 16 bases between the two ends. This CDR3 region has 14 residues. Looked up from germline, CDR1 is SQVTM and CDR2 is ANQGSEA. Written as DNA, the CDR3 is TGCAGCGTTGCTCCCGGGCAGGGTGGAGAGACCCAGTACTTC. Its protein product is CSVAPGQGGETQYF.

This clonotype has just a few counts. V is TRBV4-2 and J is TRBJ1-2, with 7 nucleotides matching TRBD1. J was trimmed by 2 bases and V by 4 bases; bases with no gene match: 10. CDR3 length: 16 residues. Germline CDR1 reads LGHNA; CDR2 reads YNFKEQ. The CDR3 is CASSPLPPTGNYGYTF. CDR3 DNA: TGTGCCAGCAGCCCCCTGCCCCCGACAGGGAACTATGGCTACACCTTC.

This chain uses TRBV5-1 with TRBJ2-2, with 9 nucleotides matching TRBD1. V dropped 4 bases and J dropped 2; count of bases not matched to a gene: 3. CDR1 and CDR2 (germline): SGHRS, YFSETQ. This CDR3 is 15 amino acids long. The CDR3 sequence: CASSTDRGNTGELFF. The CDR3 DNA reads TGCGCCAGCAGCACGGACAGGGGTAACACCGGGGAGCTGTTTTTT.

The V gene is TRBV28, the J gene TRBJ1-3; a weak D match, TRBD1 (5 bases). V dropped 3 bases and J dropped 4 bases, with 10 bases sitting between them. The length of the CDR3 is 14 residues. The germline V gene has CDR1 MDHEN and CDR2 SYDVKM. This chain's CDR3 is CASSLTGRGNTIYF. The CDR3 DNA follows: TGTGCCAGCAGTTTGACGGGACGGGGAAACACCATATATTTT. The full variable domain, its missing parts supplied by reference TRBV28 and TRBJ1-3, is DVKVTQSSRYLVKRTGEKVFLECVQDMDHENMFWYRQDPGLGLRLIYFSYDVKMKEKGDIPEGYSVSREKKERFSLILESASTNQTSMYLCASSLTGRGNTIYFGEGSWLTVV.

The rearrangement joins TRBV29-1 to TRBJ2-5; 10 bases align to TRBD1. This CDR3 is built from 15 residues. Trimming at V came to 4 bases and at J to 5 bases, leaving 10 bases not matched to a gene. Germline V lookup: CDR1 SQVTM, CDR2 ANQGSEA. The CDR3 protein is CSVVNLDRGSETQYF. In DNA form, the CDR3 reads TGCAGCGTTGTCAACCTGGACAGGGGGTCCGAGACCCAGTACTTC.

V and J are TRBV5-1 and TRBJ2-7, with a tentative D call TRBD2 (6 bases). Germline V gives CDR1 SGHRS, CDR2 YFSETQ. Trimming took off 3 bases at V and 0 bases at J, with 22 bases between the two ends. The CDR3 spans 18 residues. CDR3 coding DNA: TGCGCCAGCAGCTCCCCGCCCCCCACGAAGACTAGCTCCTACGAGCAGTACTTC. Residues: CASSSPPPTKTSSYEQYF.

This clonotype was detected only a few times. The genes are TRBV12-3 or TRBV12-4 and TRBJ2-3; D ambiguous. This CDR3 has 12 residues. Trimming removed 2 bases from V and 6 bases from J, with 6 bases in between. The CDR3, as DNA: TGTGCCAGCAGTTTATGGGTTGATACGCAGTATTTT. Its translation: CASSLWVDTQYF.

This clonotype was detected only a few times. The genes are TRBV5-1 and TRBJ2-5; 8 nucleotides agree with TRBD1. The junction had 3 bases not matched to a gene; V was cut back by 6 bases and J by 5 bases. This CDR3 region has 12 residues. Germline V gives CDR1 SGHRS, CDR2 YFSETQ. This chain's CDR3 is CASNRDRETQYF. The DNA of the CDR3 is TGCGCCAGCAACCGGGACAGGGAGACCCAGTACTTC.

This clonotype was counted many times. The chain employs TRBV5-6 and TRBJ1-1, with D possibly being TRBD1 (5 bases). V was trimmed by 4 bases and J by 6 bases, leaving 13 bases between them. Germline V gives CDR1 SGHDT, CDR2 YYEEEE. The CDR3 totals 13 residues. Written as DNA, the CDR3 is TGTGCCAGCAGCCCCACGGGGGTTCCTGAAGCTTTCTTT. It is translated as CASSPTGVPEAFF.

The V call is TRBV12-3 or TRBV12-4, the J call TRBJ2-4; D is unclear. The CDR3 is made up of 15 amino acids. Between the trimmed V and J ends, which lost 6 bases and 3 bases, there was a span of 15 bases. This CDR3 reads CASRLGAIRKNIQYF. DNA for the CDR3: TGTGCCAGCAGATTGGGTGCCATACGCAAAAACATTCAGTACTTC.

This clonotype was observed a few times. The V and J genes are TRBV28 and TRBJ2-3, with TRBD1 matching 8 bases. This CDR3 has 17 amino acids. Per germline, CDR1 MDHEN and CDR2 SYDVKM. Trimming cost V 1 base and J 6 bases; bases outside gene matches: 12. CDR3 loop: CASSLSPGQALVDTQYF. The CDR3 DNA sequence: TGTGCCAGCAGTTTATCCCCGGGACAGGCCTTAGTGGATACGCAGTATTTT. Filled out from reference TRBV28 and TRBJ2-3, the complete variable domain reads DVKVTQSSRYLVKRTGEKVFLECVQDMDHENMFWYRQDPGLGLRLIYFSYDVKMKEKGDIPEGYSVSREKKERFSLILESASTNQTSMYLCASSLSPGQALVDTQYFGPGTRLTVL.

The table lists this clonotype with many counts. This chain links TRBV3-1 with TRBJ1-6; no firm D call. The CDR3 consists of 14 residues. Trimming pared 2 bases from V and 6 bases from J, leaving 8 bases between. Germline-derived CDR1 and CDR2 are LGHDT and YNNKEL (reference sequence). This CDR3 is CASSQMTGNSPLHF. CDR3 bases: TGTGCCAGCAGCCAAATGACGGGTAATTCACCCCTCCACTTT.

This clonotype was seen ten or more times. V usage is TRBV5-1 and J usage is TRBJ1-2; D might be TRBD1 (5 bases). V was cut by 4 bases and J by 7 bases, with 11 bases left in between. This CDR3 spans 12 amino acids. From germline, CDR1 is SGHRS and CDR2 YFSETQ. CDR3 region: CASSQDKVGYTF. The CDR3 DNA follows: TGCGCCAGCAGCCAGGACAAGGTTGGCTACACCTTC. The whole variable domain, remainder taken from reference TRBV5-1 and TRBJ1-2, is KAGVTQTPRYLIKTRGQQVTLSCSPISGHRSVSWYQQTPGQGLQFLFEYFSETQRNKGNFPGRFSGRQFSNSRSEMNVSTLELGDSALYLCASSQDKVGYTFGSGTRLTVV.

This chain links TRBV7-9 with TRBJ1-6; TRBD1 might be the D (5 bases). The CDR3 loop spans 14 amino acids. Germline CDR1 is SEHNR and CDR2 is FQNEAQ (reference sequence). The germline V and J ends were trimmed by 5 bases and 7 bases, with 12 bases remaining between them. The CDR3 sequence is CASSASGANSPLHF. CDR3 nucleotides: TGTGCCAGCAGCGCCTCTGGGGCGAATTCACCCCTCCACTTT.

The gene calls are TRBV21-1 and TRBJ1-1. TRBV21-1 represents a pseudogene. The CDR3 is 16 residues long. The chain's CDR3 is CASSTVMRARDTEAFF. CDR3 in DNA: TGTGCCAGCAGCACCGTGATGAGGGCGAGGGACACTGAAGCTTTCTTT.

The chain recombines TRBV12-3 or TRBV12-4 with TRBJ1-1; a possible D gene is TRBD1 (5 bases). The CDR3 contains 13 residues. Trimming cost V 3 bases and J 5 bases, with 10 bases left between them. CDR3 in DNA: TGTGCCAGCAGTTTTGGGGGGAAGACTGAAGCTTTCTTT. Translation: CASSFGGKTEAFF.

V usage is TRBV28 and J usage is TRBJ2-5; D may correspond to TRBD1 or TRBD2 (5 bases each). This CDR3 is 13 amino acids long. V was trimmed by 7 bases and J by 5 bases, leaving 14 bases between them. The germline V gene encodes CDR1 MDHEN and CDR2 SYDVKM. The CDR3, as DNA: TGTGCCAGCATGCATGGGGGATCGGAGACCCAGTACTTC. This codes for CASMHGGSETQYF. The whole variable domain, filled in from reference TRBV28 and TRBJ2-5, reads DVKVTQSSRYLVKRTGEKVFLECVQDMDHENMFWYRQDPGLGLRLIYFSYDVKMKEKGDIPEGYSVSREKKERFSLILESASTNQTSMYLCASMHGGSETQYFGPGTRLLVL.

In this sample, this clonotype turned up a few times. The chain combines TRBV6-5 with TRBJ2-3; D is undetermined. CDR1 and CDR2 (germline): MNHEY, SVGAGI. There are 14 residues in the CDR3. V lost 6 bases to trimming and J lost 0 bases, with 10 bases between them. The CDR3 region is CASRFRPSTDTQYF. The CDR3 DNA sequence: TGTGCCAGCAGGTTCCGTCCCAGCACAGATACGCAGTATTTT.

The rearrangement joins TRBV28 to TRBJ2-7, with TRBD1 identical over 9 bases. Germline V CDR1 and CDR2: MDHEN, SYDVKM. V dropped 7 bases and J dropped 6; count of bases not matched to a gene: 10. The CDR3 has 14 residues. The CDR3 sequence: CASTSAGQGVEQYV. CDR3 nucleotide sequence: TGTGCCAGCACCTCTGCGGGACAGGGAGTCGAGCAGTACGTC.

J is TRBJ1-1 and V is TRBV4-1; D may be TRBD1 (5 bases). Germline CDR1 is MGHRA and CDR2 is YSYEKL. The CDR3 totals 16 residues. The V and J ends lost 3 bases and 2 bases respectively, with 16 bases between them. DNA of the CDR3: TGCGCCAGCAGCCAGGCCATCAGCAGGGCCAACACTGAAGCTTTCTTT. This encodes CASSQAISRANTEAFF.